Following are 14 T cell receptor beta chains from one sample sequenced in a study of blood T cell repertoires in COVID-19. Profiling relied on immunoSEQ multiplex PCR, and the TCRdb table lists in-frame clones only, not all of them. The table records a few hundred thousand clones, more than 75% of them present only once. Sample: peripheral blood. These receptors originate from a man in his forties or fifties with acute or convalescent COVID-19.

The rearrangement joins TRBV9 to TRBJ2-7, with 12 bases aligning to TRBD2. J gave up 0 bases and V 0 bases, and 4 bases lay outside the gene matches. Germline CDR1 and CDR2: SGDLS and YYNGEE. The CDR3 spans 17 residues. The CDR3 is CASSVETSGGRSYEQYF. The CDR3 bases are TGTGCCAGCAGCGTAGAGACTAGCGGGGGCCGCTCCTACGAGCAGTACTTC.

This chain uses TRBV11-2 with TRBJ2-3, with 7 nucleotides matching TRBD2. Trimming cost V 5 bases and J 4 bases; bases outside gene matches: 6. The CDR3 contains 14 residues. Germline V CDR1 and CDR2: SGHAT, FQNNGV. The chain's CDR3 is CASSERLAADTQYF. The DNA for the CDR3 is TGTGCCAGCAGCGAAAGACTAGCCGCAGATACGCAGTATTTT.

V usage is TRBV15 and J usage is TRBJ1-2, with 8 bases matching TRBD1. CDR1 and CDR2 (germline): LNHNV, YYDKDF (reference sequence). V trimming: 5 bases; J trimming: 7 bases; junction bases outside the gene matches: 12. The CDR3 length is 15 residues. The CDR3 reads CATSGPGGGVGGYTF. The CDR3 coding sequence is TGTGCCACCAGCGGACCAGGGGGCGGTGTGGGTGGCTACACCTTC.

V gene TRBV5-1 combines with J gene TRBJ2-7; possibly TRBD1 for D (5 bases). Trimming took 1 base from V and 3 from J, leaving 11 bases between them. The germline V gene has CDR1 SGHRS and CDR2 YFSETQ. The CDR3 is 14 residues long. The CDR3 spells CASSLQRRDYEQYF. CDR3 DNA sequence: TGCGCCAGCAGCTTGCAGCGCAGGGACTACGAGCAGTACTTC.

The V gene is TRBV5-1, the J gene TRBJ1-6; 9 nucleotides agree with TRBD1. Germline trimming cut 4 bases from V and 7 bases from J; bases unmatched to any gene: 6. The CDR3 covers 15 residues. Germline lookup yields CDR1 SGHRS and CDR2 YFSETQ. CDR3 in amino acids: CASSATGGINSPLHF. Here the CDR3 DNA reads TGCGCCAGCAGCGCGACAGGGGGAATAAATTCACCCCTCCACTTT.

V gene TRBV19 combines with J gene TRBJ2-1; the D gene is possibly TRBD2 (6 bases). Between the trimmed V and J ends, which lost 4 bases and 2 bases, there was a span of 12 bases. The CDR3 has 15 amino acids. CDR1 is LNHDA and CDR2 is SQIVND in the germline V gene (reference sequence). This chain's CDR3 is CASSTAGLTYNEQFF. The CDR3 DNA reads TGTGCCAGTAGTACCGCGGGATTGACCTACAATGAGCAGTTCTTC.

This clone showed up many times. The chain employs TRBV13 and TRBJ1-5; TRBD1 aligns across 8 bases. CDR3 length: 14 amino acids. J was trimmed by 3 bases and V by 4 bases; bases with no gene match: 2. Germline V gene data show CDR1 as PRHDT and CDR2 as FYEKMQ (reference sequence). In nucleotides, the CDR3 is TGTGCCAGCAGCTCGACAGGGGCCAATCAGCCCCAGCATTTT. It codes for CASSSTGANQPQHF.

This chain uses TRBV28 with TRBJ1-5; TRBD1 aligns across 9 bases. V trimming: 2 bases; J trimming: 10 bases; junction bases outside the gene matches: 9. The CDR3 totals 15 residues. Germline V gene lookup returns CDR1 MDHEN and CDR2 SYDVKM. The CDR3 sequence: CASSLRTGGHGPQHF. The CDR3 nucleotides are TGTGCCAGCAGTTTACGAACAGGGGGCCACGGCCCCCAGCATTTT.

The chain links TRBV11-2 to TRBJ2-2; TRBD1 matches 10 bases. Germline loops: CDR1 SGHAT, CDR2 FQNNGV. The CDR3 extends over 17 amino acids. V lost 4 bases and J lost 5; bases outside the gene matches: 10. The CDR3 region is CASSSHWTGGRTGELFF. The CDR3 bases are TGTGCCAGCAGCTCACACTGGACAGGGGGGCGGACCGGGGAGCTGTTTTTT.

This chain links TRBV7-3 with TRBJ1-2; possibly TRBD1 for D (5 bases). This CDR3 is 13 amino acids long. Trimming cost V 3 bases and J 7 bases, with 12 bases left between them. From germline, CDR1 is SGHTA and CDR2 FQGTGA. The CDR3, as DNA: TGTGCCAGCAGCTTCGGAGGGAGGGGTGGCTACACCTTC. It encodes CASSFGGRGGYTF.

The V gene is TRBV9, the J gene TRBJ1-2; TRBD1 might be the D (6 bases). CDR3 size: 15 residues. Germline CDR1 and CDR2: SGDLS and YYNGEE. V was shortened by 0 bases and J by 3 bases, with 12 bases between the two germline ends. CDR3 DNA sequence: TGTGCCAGCAGCGTAGCCAGGGGAGGGGACTATGGCTACACCTTC. Amino acids: CASSVARGGDYGYTF.

The chain combines TRBV5-5 with TRBJ1-5; D remains unclear. Trimming removed 1 base at V and 3 bases at J, with 11 bases between. Germline CDR1 is SGHKS and CDR2 is YYEKEE (reference sequence). The CDR3 runs to 15 residues. The CDR3 is CASSLSAGLNQPQHF. For the CDR3, the DNA is TGTGCCAGCAGCTTGTCCGCAGGCCTCAATCAGCCCCAGCATTTT.

V gene TRBV2 combines with J gene TRBJ2-1, with 8 positions matching TRBD1. The ends lost 6 bases at V and 2 bases at J; junction bases unmatched: 6. The CDR3 has 15 amino acids. From germline, CDR1 is SNHLY and CDR2 FYNNEI. CDR3 DNA sequence: TGTGCCAGCAGACGGACAGGGACGGCCTACAATGAGCAGTTCTTC. Translated: CASRRTGTAYNEQFF. The full variable domain, in which reference TRBV2 and TRBJ2-1 provide the parts outside the CDR3, is EPEVTQTPSHQVTQMGQEVILRCVPISNHLYFYWYRQILGQKVEFLVSFYNNEISEKSEIFDDQFSVERPDGSNFTLKIRSTKLEDSAMYFCASRRTGTAYNEQFFGPGTRLTVL.

The V and J genes are TRBV7-8 and TRBJ2-7; D gene unclear. The CDR3 extends over 14 amino acids. V lost 1 base and J 0 bases, leaving 7 bases between the germline ends. Looked up from germline, CDR1 is SGHVS and CDR2 is FQNEAQ. This CDR3 reads CASSLGTGSYEQYF. Here the CDR3 DNA reads TGTGCCAGCAGCTTAGGAACTGGCTCCTACGAGCAGTACTTC.